These 16 T cell receptor beta chains came from one sample sequenced in a study of control samples from healthy donors and cancer patients. The protocol was immunoSEQ multiplex PCR, while the TCRdb copy is restricted to in-frame clones and leaves out a portion. The profile shows roughly 100,000 clones, about 92% of them singletons. Sequencing was done on a sample of blood. Receptors were obtained from a woman aged 18 to 35 in good health.

This chain links TRBV7-9 with TRBJ2-5, with D unclear. The V and J ends lost 5 bases and 4 bases respectively, with 8 bases between them. Per germline, CDR1 SEHNR and CDR2 FQNEAQ (reference sequence). The CDR3 is 12 amino acids. As DNA, the CDR3 is TGTGCCAGCAGCCCCCCTTCAGAGACCCAGTACTTC. This sequence encodes CASSPPSETQYF.

This clone was detected only once. This chain uses TRBV2 with TRBJ2-2; 9 bases fit TRBD1. The CDR3 contains 16 residues. V was pared by 5 bases and J by 0 bases, with 4 bases of the junction left unmatched. Germline assignment: CDR1 SNHLY and CDR2 FYNNEI. The CDR3 protein is CASSPDRGSNTGELFF. The DNA of the CDR3 is TGTGCCAGCAGTCCGGACAGGGGTTCGAACACCGGGGAGCTGTTTTTT.

CDR3: CASSLAGDYGYTF. The CDR3, as DNA: TGTGCCAGCAGCTTGGCGGGCGACTATGGCTACACCTTC. This chain connects TRBV5-5 to TRBJ1-2, with no clear D. Trimming pared 0 bases from V and 3 bases from J, leaving 6 bases between. The CDR3 covers 13 residues. Looked up from germline, CDR1 is SGHKS and CDR2 is YYEKEE (reference sequence).

The DNA for the CDR3 is TGTGCCAGCAGTCCTAGTCGGTTCTTC. Protein sequence: CASSPSRFF. The chain couples TRBV12-3 or TRBV12-4 to TRBJ2-1; D gene unclear. V gave up 5 bases and J gave up 15 bases, with 8 bases separating them. This CDR3 spans 9 amino acids.

The V call is TRBV19, the J call TRBJ1-1; 8 nucleotides agree with TRBD1. The CDR3 has 15 amino acids. CDR1 is LNHDA, CDR2 SQIVND, per germline (reference sequence). The J segment lost 0 bases and the V segment lost 2 bases, leaving 2 bases of the junction unmatched. In nucleotides, the CDR3 is TGTGCCAGTAGTATAACAGGGGGGATGAACACTGAAGCTTTCTTT. Translated, it gives CASSITGGMNTEAFF.

The gene calls are TRBV11-3 and TRBJ2-1, with TRBD2 identical over 14 bases. CDR3 length: 19 amino acids. The germline V gene has CDR1 SGHNT and CDR2 YENEEA. The V gene end was trimmed by 1 base and the J gene end by 6 bases; junction bases not matched to a gene: 11. CDR3 sequence reads: CASSLVGTSGSHQGNEQFF. The CDR3 DNA sequence: TGTGCCAGCAGCTTAGTGGGGACTAGCGGGAGCCATCAGGGCAATGAGCAGTTCTTC.

This chain joins TRBV10-1 and TRBJ1-3; D is unresolved. The V gene's germline CDR1 is WNHNN and CDR2 SYGVQD (reference sequence). Between the trimmed V and J ends, which lost 8 bases and 1 base, there was a span of 3 bases. The CDR3 contains 11 residues. CDR3 region: CASQSGNTIYF. The CDR3 coding sequence is TGCGCCAGCCAGTCTGGAAACACCATATATTTT.

The CDR3 sequence: CASSPSKTGTGVYNEQFF. DNA for the CDR3: TGTGCCAGCAGTCCCTCAAAAACCGGGACAGGGGTATACAATGAGCAGTTCTTC. The chain uses TRBV28 and TRBJ2-1; TRBD1 aligns across 10 bases. The CDR3 has 18 residues. With 5 bases clipped from V and 4 bases from J, the junction kept 14 bases outside the gene matches. Germline assignment: CDR1 MDHEN and CDR2 SYDVKM.

The rearrangement links TRBV4-3 to TRBJ2-7, with 11 bases aligning to TRBD2. J gave up 9 bases and V 2 bases, and 6 bases lay outside the gene matches. The CDR3 has 14 residues. Germline CDR1 LGHNA, CDR2 YSLEER. The CDR3 protein is CASSQLAGGAGQYF. The CDR3 nucleotides read TGCGCCAGCAGCCAACTAGCGGGAGGTGCCGGGCAGTACTTC.

This chain connects TRBV9 to TRBJ2-2, with D possibly TRBD1 on 5 matching bases. Trimming took 6 bases from V and 4 from J, leaving 19 bases between them. Germline-derived CDR1 and CDR2 are SGDLS and YYNGEE. The CDR3 is made up of 16 amino acids. In DNA, the CDR3 is TGTGCCAGCACCCCAGGCCCGGCAGGGCCCACCGGGGAGCTGTTTTTT. Translation: CASTPGPAGPTGELFF. Combining the CDR3 with reference TRBV9 and TRBJ2-2 gives the whole variable domain DSGVTQTPKHLITATGQRVTLRCSPRSGDLSVYWYQQSLDQGLQFLIQYYNGEERAKGNILERFSAQQFPDLHSELNLSSLELGDSALYFCASTPGPAGPTGELFFGEGSRLTVL.

The chain links TRBV5-5 to TRBJ2-5; 12 bases agree with TRBD2. Germline trimming cut 4 bases from V and 4 bases from J; bases unmatched to any gene: 14. The CDR3 covers 18 residues. Germline loops: CDR1 SGHKS, CDR2 YYEKEE (reference sequence). The CDR3 loop is CASSPNPLAGGPGETQYF. The CDR3, as DNA: TGTGCCAGCAGCCCCAACCCCCTAGCGGGGGGGCCGGGAGAGACCCAGTACTTC.

This clone was seen just once. The V call is TRBV7-2, the J call TRBJ2-7; D remains ambiguous. The CDR3 totals 14 residues. The V end was cut by 2 bases, the J end by 3 bases, with 11 bases between. CDR1 is SGHTA, CDR2 FQGNSA, per germline. CDR3 region: CASSLSSGDYEQYF. The CDR3 coding sequence is TGTGCCAGCAGCTTAAGCAGTGGGGACTACGAGCAGTACTTC.

This rearrangement joins TRBV2 to TRBJ1-6; a possible D gene is TRBD1 (5 bases). CDR3 size: 15 residues. Deletions cut 10 bases from V and 9 bases from J, with 22 bases between. Germline CDR1 SNHLY, CDR2 FYNNEI. CDR3: CAITLTGTGTSPLHF. In DNA, the CDR3 is TGTGCCATTACTCTTACCGGGACCGGCACTTCACCCCTCCACTTT.

The chain links TRBV27 to TRBJ2-2; D call uncertain. CDR1 and CDR2 from the germline V gene are MNHEY and SMNVEV (reference sequence). The V end lost 5 bases, the J end lost 4 bases, and 8 bases lay between the germline ends. The length of the CDR3 is 13 residues. CDR3 DNA: TGTGCCAGCAGTGCCAGGTTCACCGGGGAGCTGTTTTTT. Protein product: CASSARFTGELFF.

This clone has just one count. The V call is TRBV23-1, the J call TRBJ2-5; D gene ambiguous. TRBV23-1 is flagged as an ORF with uncertain function. Between the trimmed V and J ends, which lost 6 bases and 4 bases, there was a span of 21 bases. This CDR3 comprises 16 residues. The CDR3 loop reads CASSRISDRTGETQYF. The CDR3 DNA is TGCGCCAGCAGCCGGATTTCAGATCGGACCGGAGAGACCCAGTACTTC.

This chain connects TRBV5-4 to TRBJ1-4; D is ambiguous. Germline CDR1 and CDR2: SGHNT and YYREEE (reference sequence). This CDR3 is built from 12 residues. V gave up 3 bases and J gave up 8 bases, with 8 bases separating them. For the CDR3, the DNA is TGTGCCAGCAGCTCCTTCCCGGAAAAACTGTTTTTT. Its protein product is CASSSFPEKLFF.